This is a list of T cell receptor beta chains from one sample in a study of blood T cells in healthy people across ages. Each CDR3 protein gets one entry after TCRdb re-called the 5' RACE reads with MiXCR. Altogether roughly 1,700,000 distinct CDR3 sequences are present, 28% being singletons, with the ten largest covering more than 6%. Sequenced input: blood. The receptors originated from a woman in her twenties or thirties in good health. Both conserved end residues are part of each CDR3. A D gene is named only where the DNA matches it firmly. The listing skips clone size in some rows; elsewhere it reads once, few, many or a size class.

d_call j_call clone_size v_call cdr3_aa cdr3_nt
TRBD2 TRBJ2-7 . TRBV2 CATELGGNNEQYF TGTGCCACCGAGTTGGGGGGGAACAATGAGCAGTACTTC
. TRBJ2-4 few TRBV9 CASSVEWRLAKNIQYF TGTGCCAGCAGCGTAGAATGGCGGCTAGCCAAAAACATTCAGTACTTC
. TRBJ2-7 many TRBV6-5 CASSGLGGQYF TGTGCCAGCAGTGGCCTCGGCGGGCAGTACTTC
TRBD2 TRBJ2-7 . TRBV5-1 CASSLGWTSGEYEQYF TGCGCCAGCAGCCTCGGGTGGACTAGCGGGGAATACGAGCAGTACTTC
TRBD1 TRBJ2-1 . TRBV29-1 CSVEDFAGGPVNEQFF TGCAGCGTTGAAGATTTCGCAGGGGGACCTGTCAATGAGCAGTTCTTC
. TRBJ2-2 . TRBV27 CASSPEGGYGGELFF TGTGCCAGCAGTCCCGAGGGGGGGTATGGCGGGGAGCTGTTTTTT
. TRBJ2-1 few TRBV12-3/TRBV12-4 CASSWSQGNEQFF TGTGCCAGCAGTTGGAGTCAGGGTAATGAGCAGTTCTTC
TRBD2 TRBJ2-5 . TRBV6-1 CASRHGLAGAGETQYF TGTGCCAGCAGACACGGACTAGCGGGGGCGGGGGAGACCCAGTACTTC
TRBD2 TRBJ2-5 few TRBV5-1 CASSLLARETRYF TGCGCCAGCAGCTTGCTCGCGCGGGAGACCCGGTACTTC
TRBD2 TRBJ2-5 few TRBV6-2/TRBV6-3 CASSPMGREPKTQYF TGTGCCAGCAGTCCGATGGGGCGGGAGCCCAAGACCCAGTACTTC
TRBD1 TRBJ1-1 few TRBV12-3/TRBV12-4 CASSFGRGRTEAFF TGTGCCAGCAGTTTTGGGAGGGGGCGGACTGAAGCTTTCTTT
TRBD1 TRBJ2-5 many TRBV10-3 CATWTGKQETQYF TGTGCCACCTGGACAGGGAAACAAGAGACCCAGTACTTC
TRBD1 TRBJ2-7 . TRBV5-1 CASSSEFGTGGEQYF TGCGCCAGCAGTTCAGAATTCGGGACAGGGGGCGAGCAGTACTTC
. TRBJ1-6 . TRBV7-9 CASSLDAAYNSPLHF TGTGCCAGCAGCTTAGACGCCGCCTATAATTCACCCCTCCACTTT
. TRBJ2-1 . TRBV30 CAWSVMGRGKTYNEQFF TGTGCCTGGAGTGTAATGGGACGAGGGAAAACCTACAATGAGCAGTTCTTC
. TRBJ2-3 . TRBV5-1 CASSELYRTDTQYF TGCGCCAGCAGCGAATTATACCGCACAGATACGCAGTATTTT
. TRBJ1-5 . TRBV5-1 CASSAASNQPQHF TGCGCCAGCAGCGCAGCTAGCAATCAGCCCCAGCATTTT
. TRBJ2-5 . TRBV7-9 CASGLVVRLQETQYF TGTGCCAGCGGATTGGTAGTCAGGCTTCAAGAGACCCAGTACTTC
TRBD2 TRBJ2-7 once TRBV9 CASSGGGSLEQYF TGTGCCAGCAGCGGCGGGGGGTCCCTCGAGCAGTACTTC